The 5 T cell receptor beta chains given below trace back to one sample, sequenced in a study of CD8+ T cells in alopecia areata. Sequencing used cDNA as its template, made by extracting RNA and reverse transcribing it. Generated by immunoSEQ multiplex PCR, the TCRdb table keeps only in-frame clones and is missing some. The sample includes 100,000 to 150,000 clones, roughly 61% of them seen just once. Sequences were derived from CD4+ T cells sorted from blood, sampled at week 0. These TCRs come from a human donor with alopecia areata.

The gene calls are TRBV6-5 and TRBJ1-1, with D unresolved. The CDR3 is 14 amino acids. Germline V CDR1 and CDR2: MNHEY, SVGAGI. Deletions cut 7 bases from V and 0 bases from J, with 12 bases between. CDR3 bases: TGTGCCAGCAACCAAAGACAACTGAACACTGAAGCTTTCTTT. Its translation is CASNQRQLNTEAFF.

The rearrangement links TRBV4-2 to TRBJ2-7; D is undetermined. Per germline, CDR1 LGHNA and CDR2 YNFKEQ. The CDR3 totals 14 residues. The V end lost 1 base, the J end lost 3 bases, and 10 bases lay between the germline ends. The CDR3 sequence is CASSQGQNNYEQYF. For the CDR3, the DNA is TGTGCCAGCAGCCAAGGCCAGAACAACTACGAGCAGTACTTC.

Only a few counts were recorded for this clone. The chain employs TRBV6-6 and TRBJ1-2; no clear D gene. This CDR3 has 12 amino acids. The V end was cut by 6 bases, the J end by 6 bases, with 11 bases between. Germline values: CDR1 MNHNY, CDR2 SVGAGI (reference sequence). The CDR3 sequence: CASSRFGDGYTF. DNA for the CDR3: TGTGCCAGCAGCAGGTTTGGGGATGGCTACACCTTC.

Comments on this clone: The same CDR3 can be traced to other DNA sequences in this sample. The chain links TRBV5-1 to TRBJ2-5; 7 nucleotides align to TRBD2. The V gene end was trimmed by 4 bases and the J gene end by 5 bases; junction bases not matched to a gene: 2. Germline loops: CDR1 SGHRS, CDR2 YFSETQ. CDR3 size: 12 residues. CDR3 DNA: TGCGCCAGCAGCGCCGGGAGGGAGACCCAGTACTTC. Its translation is CASSAGRETQYF.

This clone was observed a few times. The chain uses TRBV27 and TRBJ1-2; D may be TRBD1 (5 bases). This CDR3 has 13 residues. Germline V gives CDR1 MNHEY, CDR2 SMNVEV (reference sequence). With 6 bases removed from V and 8 bases from J, the gap between germline ends came to 16 bases. In DNA, the CDR3 is TGTGCCAGCAGGTCCGACAGCCCCACAGGCTACACCTTC. It yields the protein CASRSDSPTGYTF.